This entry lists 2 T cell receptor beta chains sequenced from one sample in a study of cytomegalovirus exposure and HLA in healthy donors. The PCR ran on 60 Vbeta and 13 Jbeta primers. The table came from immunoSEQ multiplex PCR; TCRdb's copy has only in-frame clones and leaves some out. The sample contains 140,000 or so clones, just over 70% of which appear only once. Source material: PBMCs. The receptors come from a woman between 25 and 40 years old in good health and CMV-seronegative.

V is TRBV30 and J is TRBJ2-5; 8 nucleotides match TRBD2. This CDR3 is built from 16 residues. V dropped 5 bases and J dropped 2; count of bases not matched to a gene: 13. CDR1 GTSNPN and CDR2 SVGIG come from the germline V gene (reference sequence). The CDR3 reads CAWRRLGGGSQETQYF. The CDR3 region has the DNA TGTGCCTGGCGCCGGTTAGGCGGGGGGTCACAAGAGACCCAGTACTTC.

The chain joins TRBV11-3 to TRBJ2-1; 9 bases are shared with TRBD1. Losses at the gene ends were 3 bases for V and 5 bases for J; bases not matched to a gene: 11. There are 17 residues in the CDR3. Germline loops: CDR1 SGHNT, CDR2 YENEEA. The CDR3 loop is CASSLTGGVAPHNEQFF. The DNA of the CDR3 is TGTGCCAGCAGCTTGACAGGGGGAGTTGCGCCCCACAATGAGCAGTTCTTC.